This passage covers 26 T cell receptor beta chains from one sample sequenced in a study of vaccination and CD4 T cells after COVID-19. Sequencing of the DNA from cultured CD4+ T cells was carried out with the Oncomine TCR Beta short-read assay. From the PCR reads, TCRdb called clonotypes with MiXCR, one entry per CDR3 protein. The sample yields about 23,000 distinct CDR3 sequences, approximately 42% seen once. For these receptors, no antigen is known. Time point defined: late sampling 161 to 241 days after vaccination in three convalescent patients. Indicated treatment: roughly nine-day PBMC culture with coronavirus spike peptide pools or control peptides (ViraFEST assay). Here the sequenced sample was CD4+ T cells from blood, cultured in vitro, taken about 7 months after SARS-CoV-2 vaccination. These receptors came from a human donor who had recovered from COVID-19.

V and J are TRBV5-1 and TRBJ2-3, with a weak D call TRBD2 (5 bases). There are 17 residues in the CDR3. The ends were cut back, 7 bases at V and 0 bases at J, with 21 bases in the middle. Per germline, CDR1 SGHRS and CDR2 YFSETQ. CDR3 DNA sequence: TGCGCCAGCCACACCAGGAGAGGACTGACTAGCACAGATACGCAGTATTTT. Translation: CASHTRRGLTSTDTQYF.

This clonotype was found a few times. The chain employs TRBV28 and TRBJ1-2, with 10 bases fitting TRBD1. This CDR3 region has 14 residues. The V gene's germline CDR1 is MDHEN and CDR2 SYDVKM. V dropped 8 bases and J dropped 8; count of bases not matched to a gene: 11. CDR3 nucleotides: TGTGCCAGCCGATCGGGACAGGGGATACGAGGCTACACCTTC. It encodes CASRSGQGIRGYTF.

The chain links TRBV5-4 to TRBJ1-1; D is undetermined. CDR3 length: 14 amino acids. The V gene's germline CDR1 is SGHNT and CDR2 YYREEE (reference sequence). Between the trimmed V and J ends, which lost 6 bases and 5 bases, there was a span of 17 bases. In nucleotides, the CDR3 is TGTGCCAGCACCTTTGAACGGGGAGCAACTGAAGCTTTCTTT. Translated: CASTFERGATEAFF.

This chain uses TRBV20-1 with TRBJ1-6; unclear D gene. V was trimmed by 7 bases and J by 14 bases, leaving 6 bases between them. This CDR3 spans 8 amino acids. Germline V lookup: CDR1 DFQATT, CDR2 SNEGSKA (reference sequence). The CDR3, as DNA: TGCAGTGATGGAGCCCTCCACTTT. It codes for CSDGALHF.

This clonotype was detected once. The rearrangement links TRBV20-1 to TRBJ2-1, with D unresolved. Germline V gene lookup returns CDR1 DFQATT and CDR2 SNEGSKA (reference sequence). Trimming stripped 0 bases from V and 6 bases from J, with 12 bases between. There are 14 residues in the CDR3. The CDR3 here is CSARDFWSSNEQFF. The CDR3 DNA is TGCAGTGCTAGAGATTTTTGGAGTAGCAATGAGCAGTTCTTC.

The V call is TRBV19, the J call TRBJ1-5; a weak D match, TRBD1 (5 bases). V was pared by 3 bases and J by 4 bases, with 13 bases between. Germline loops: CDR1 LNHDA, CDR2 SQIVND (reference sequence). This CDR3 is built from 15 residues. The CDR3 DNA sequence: TGTGCCAGTAGTATTCGGGGGTTAGGGAATCAGCCCCAGCATTTT. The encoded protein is CASSIRGLGNQPQHF.

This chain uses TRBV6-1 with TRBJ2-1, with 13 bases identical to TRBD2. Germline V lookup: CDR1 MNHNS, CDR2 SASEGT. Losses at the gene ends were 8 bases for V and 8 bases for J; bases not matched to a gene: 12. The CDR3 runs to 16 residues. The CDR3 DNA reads TGTGCCAGCCGTGGCGTCGGACTAGCGGGAGTGGATGAGCAGTTCTTC. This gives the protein CASRGVGLAGVDEQFF.

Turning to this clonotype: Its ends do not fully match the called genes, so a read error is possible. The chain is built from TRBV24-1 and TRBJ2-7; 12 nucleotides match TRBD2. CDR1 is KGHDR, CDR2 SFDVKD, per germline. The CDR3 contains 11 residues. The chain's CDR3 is CATSDTLAGGF. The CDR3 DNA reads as TGTGCCACCAGTGATACACTAGCGGGAGGTTTC.

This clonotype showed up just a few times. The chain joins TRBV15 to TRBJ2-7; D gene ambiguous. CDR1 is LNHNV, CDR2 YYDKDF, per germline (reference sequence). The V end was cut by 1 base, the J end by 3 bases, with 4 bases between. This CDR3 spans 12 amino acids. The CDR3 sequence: CATSRANYEQYF. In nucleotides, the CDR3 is TGTGCCACCAGCAGAGCAAACTACGAGCAGTACTTC.

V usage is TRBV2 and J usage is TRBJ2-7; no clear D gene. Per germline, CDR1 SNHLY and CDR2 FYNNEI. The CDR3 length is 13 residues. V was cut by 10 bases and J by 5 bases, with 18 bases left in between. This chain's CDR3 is CATNRPLEDEQYF. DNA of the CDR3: TGTGCCACCAACCGGCCCCTGGAAGACGAGCAGTACTTC.

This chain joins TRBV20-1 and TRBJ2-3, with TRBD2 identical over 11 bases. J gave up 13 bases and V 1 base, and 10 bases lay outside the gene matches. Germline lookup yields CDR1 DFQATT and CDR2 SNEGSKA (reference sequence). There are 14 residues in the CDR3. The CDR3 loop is CSARATSGTQWEYF. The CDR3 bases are TGCAGTGCTAGAGCGACTAGCGGGACCCAGTGGGAGTATTTT.

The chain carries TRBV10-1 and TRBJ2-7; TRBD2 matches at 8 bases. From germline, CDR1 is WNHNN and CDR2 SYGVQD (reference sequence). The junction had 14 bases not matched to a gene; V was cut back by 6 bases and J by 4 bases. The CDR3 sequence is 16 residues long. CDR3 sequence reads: CASRRGIGTRPYEQYF. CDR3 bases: TGCGCCAGCAGGAGAGGAATCGGGACTAGGCCTTACGAGCAGTACTTC.

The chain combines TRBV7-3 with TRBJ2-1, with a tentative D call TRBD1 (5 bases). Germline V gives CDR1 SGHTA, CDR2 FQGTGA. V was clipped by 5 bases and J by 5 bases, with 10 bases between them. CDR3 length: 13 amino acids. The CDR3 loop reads CASSTHRNNEQFF. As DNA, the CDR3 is TGTGCCAGCAGCACACACAGGAACAATGAGCAGTTCTTC. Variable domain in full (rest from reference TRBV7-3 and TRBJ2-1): GAGVSQTPSNKVTEKGKYVELRCDPISGHTALYWYRQSLGQGPEFLIYFQGTGAADDSGLPNDRFFAVRPEGSVSTLKIQRTERGDSAVYLCASSTHRNNEQFFGPGTRLTVL.

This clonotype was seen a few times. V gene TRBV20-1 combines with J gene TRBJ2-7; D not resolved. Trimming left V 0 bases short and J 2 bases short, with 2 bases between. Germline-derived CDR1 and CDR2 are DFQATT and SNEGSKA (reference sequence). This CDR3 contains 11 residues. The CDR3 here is CSARDAYEQYF. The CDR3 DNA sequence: TGCAGTGCTAGAGATGCCTACGAGCAGTACTTC.

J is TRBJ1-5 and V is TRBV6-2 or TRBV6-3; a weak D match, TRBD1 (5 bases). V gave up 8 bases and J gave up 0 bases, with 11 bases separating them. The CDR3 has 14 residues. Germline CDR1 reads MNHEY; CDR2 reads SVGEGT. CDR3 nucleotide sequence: TGTGCCAGCGGGGCTGTCTATAGCAATCAGCCCCAGCATTTT. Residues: CASGAVYSNQPQHF.

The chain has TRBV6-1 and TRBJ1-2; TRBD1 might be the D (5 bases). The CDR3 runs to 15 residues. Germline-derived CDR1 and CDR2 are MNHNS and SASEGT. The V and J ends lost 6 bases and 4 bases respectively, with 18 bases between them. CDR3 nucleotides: TGTGCCAGCAGCCAGATGACAGAACTATCCTATGGCTACACCTTC. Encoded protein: CASSQMTELSYGYTF.

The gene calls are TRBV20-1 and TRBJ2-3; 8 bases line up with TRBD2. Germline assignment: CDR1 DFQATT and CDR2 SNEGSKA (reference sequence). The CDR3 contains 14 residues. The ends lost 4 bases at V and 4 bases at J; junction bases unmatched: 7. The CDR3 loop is CSAMKREIADTQYF. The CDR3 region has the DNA TGCAGTGCTATGAAGCGGGAGATTGCAGATACGCAGTATTTT.

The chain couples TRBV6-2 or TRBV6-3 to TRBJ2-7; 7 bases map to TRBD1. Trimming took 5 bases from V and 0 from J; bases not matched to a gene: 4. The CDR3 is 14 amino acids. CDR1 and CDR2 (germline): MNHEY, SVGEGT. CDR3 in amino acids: CASSRQGNSYEQYF. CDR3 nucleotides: TGTGCCAGCAGTCGACAGGGTAACTCCTACGAGCAGTACTTC.

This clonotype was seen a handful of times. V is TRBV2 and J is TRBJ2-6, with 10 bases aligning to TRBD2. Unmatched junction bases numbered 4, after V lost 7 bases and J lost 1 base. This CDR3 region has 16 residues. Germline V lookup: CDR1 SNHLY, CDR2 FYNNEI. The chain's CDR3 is CASTAGLASGANVLTF. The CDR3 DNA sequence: TGTGCCAGCACCGCGGGACTAGCGTCTGGGGCCAACGTCCTGACTTTC.

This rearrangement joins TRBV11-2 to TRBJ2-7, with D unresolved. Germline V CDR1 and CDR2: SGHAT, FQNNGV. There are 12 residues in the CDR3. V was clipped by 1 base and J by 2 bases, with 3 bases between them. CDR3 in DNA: TGTGCCAGCAGCTTAGGGGCCTACGAGCAGTACTTC. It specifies CASSLGAYEQYF.

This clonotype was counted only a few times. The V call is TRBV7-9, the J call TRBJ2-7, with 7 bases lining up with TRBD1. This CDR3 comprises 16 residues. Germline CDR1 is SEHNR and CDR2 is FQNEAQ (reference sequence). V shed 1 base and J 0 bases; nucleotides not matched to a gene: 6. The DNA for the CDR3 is TGTGCCAGCAGCTTAGAGGGGGCAGGGCCCTCCTACGAGCAGTACTTC. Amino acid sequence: CASSLEGAGPSYEQYF.

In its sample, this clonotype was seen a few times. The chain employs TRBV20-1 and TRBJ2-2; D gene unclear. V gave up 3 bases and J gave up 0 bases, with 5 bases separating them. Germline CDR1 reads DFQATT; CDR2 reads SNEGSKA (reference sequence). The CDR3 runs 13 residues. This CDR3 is CSASRPNTGELFF. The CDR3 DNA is TGCAGTGCTAGCCGACCGAACACCGGGGAGCTGTTTTTT.

The CDR3 region is CASSSGQGEGGYSRKGYTF. The CDR3 DNA reads TGTGCCAGCAGTTCGGGACAGGGAGAAGGGGGCTATTCCCGTAAAGGCTACACCTTC. This chain uses TRBV28 with TRBJ1-2; 9 bases agree with TRBD1. V was clipped by 4 bases and J by 8 bases; unmatched bases: 23. The CDR3 is 19 residues long. Germline-derived CDR1 and CDR2 are MDHEN and SYDVKM.

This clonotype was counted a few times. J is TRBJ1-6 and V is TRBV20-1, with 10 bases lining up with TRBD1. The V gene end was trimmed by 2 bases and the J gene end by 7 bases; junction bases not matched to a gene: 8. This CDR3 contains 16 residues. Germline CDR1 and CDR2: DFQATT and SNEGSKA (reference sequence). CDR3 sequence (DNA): TGCAGTGCTAGACCCGGGACAGGGGACGGAAATTCACCCCTCCACTTT. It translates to CSARPGTGDGNSPLHF.

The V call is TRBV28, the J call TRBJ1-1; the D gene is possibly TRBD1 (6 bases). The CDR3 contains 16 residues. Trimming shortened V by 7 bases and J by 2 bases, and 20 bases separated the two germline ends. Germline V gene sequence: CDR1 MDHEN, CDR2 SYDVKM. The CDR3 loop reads CASNVLGARLNTEAFF. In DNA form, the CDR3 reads TGTGCCAGCAACGTTCTGGGGGCGCGGCTTAACACTGAAGCTTTCTTT.

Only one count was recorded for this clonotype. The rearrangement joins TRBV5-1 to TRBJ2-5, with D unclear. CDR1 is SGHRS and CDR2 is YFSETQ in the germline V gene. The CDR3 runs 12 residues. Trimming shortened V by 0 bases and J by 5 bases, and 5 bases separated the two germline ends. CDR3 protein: CASSLEAETQYF. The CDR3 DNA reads TGCGCCAGCAGCTTGGAGGCGGAGACCCAGTACTTC.